This TCR beta chain was profiled in a study of post-analysis software for immune sequencing data. Trimming at V came to 0 bases and at J to 3 bases, leaving 5 bases not matched to a gene. The CDR3 is 15 residues long. Germline loops: CDR1 SGHDT, CDR2 YYEEEE. About this clonotype: The target antigen is unknown.

cDNA libraries of TCR beta carried unique molecular identifiers. T cells numbering roughly 1 to 10 million gave rise to roughly 0.5 million cDNA molecules. MiXCR, applied by TCRdb to the PCR reads, yields one record per CDR3 protein. Found here are roughly 800,000 distinct CDR3 sequences, approximately 44% of them singletons; the top ten hold roughly 5%. Findings of the study overall: There were a few TRBV segments more frequent in patients than controls, and TRBV5-6, TRBV5-1 and TRBV20-1 were among them. Same-batch preparations were strongly co-clustered by F measure.

The clonotype was recovered from a girl between 10 and 17 years old with multiple sclerosis. Sequencing was done on a sample of blood. The J gene is TRBJ1-2, the V gene TRBV5-6; 7 bases match TRBD1. The CDR3 DNA reads as TGTGCCAGCAGCTTGGCCGACAGGGCCCACTATGGCTACACCTTC. This encodes CASSLADRAHYGYTF.